This T cell receptor beta chain originates from a study of shared clonotypes between healthy human individuals. General study findings and limits: Limited genetic and exposure-history diversity came from having few donors. Depth of sequencing was expected to influence donor clonotype sharing. Rarefaction analysis demonstrated incomplete sorted-subset sequencing notwithstanding large depth. Between a few donors, naive CD4 clonotypes were shared at a level of approximately 5%.

Remarks on this clone: Its antigen is unidentified.

Profiled with immunoSEQ multiplex PCR; TCRdb holds only in-frame clones, not every one. The sample shows about 990,000 clones, around 78% of them seen only once. V lost 7 bases and J lost 5; bases outside the gene matches: 6. The CDR3 consists of 12 residues. CDR1 and CDR2 (germline): SQVTM, ANQGSEA. The clonotype was recovered from a man aged 18 to 30 in good health. Some clones in this sample may be carry-over from other donors' samples. Sequencing was performed on memory CD4+ T cells from PBMCs. The subset denotes: CD45RA-negative fraction. The J gene is TRBJ2-3, the V gene TRBV29-1, with TRBD1 identical over 7 bases. CDR3 protein: CSGKQGKDTQYF. The DNA of the CDR3 is TGCAGCGGCAAACAGGGGAAAGATACGCAGTATTTT.